The 26 T cell receptor beta chains below all came from one sample that was sequenced in a study of cytomegalovirus exposure and HLA in healthy donors. PCR employed 60 Vbeta and 13 Jbeta primers. Produced via immunoSEQ multiplex PCR; TCRdb's table is partial and in-frame only. The data contain some 170,000 clones, around 79% of them singletons. Sequenced: PBMCs. These receptors all stem from a middle-aged man in good health and CMV-seronegative.

The chain couples TRBV7-9 to TRBJ2-1; D unresolved. Germline lookup yields CDR1 SEHNR and CDR2 FQNEAQ (reference sequence). V was cut by 0 bases and J by 10 bases, with 7 bases left in between. The CDR3 length is 12 residues. CDR3 loop: CASSLALGEQFF. The DNA of the CDR3 is TGTGCCAGCAGCTTAGCGCTGGGCGAGCAGTTCTTC.

The chain links TRBV4-1 to TRBJ1-3; unclear D gene. Looked up from germline, CDR1 is MGHRA and CDR2 is YSYEKL. Trimming cost V 6 bases and J 0 bases, with 6 bases left between them. This CDR3 is built from 13 residues. The CDR3 region is CASSYNSGNTIYF. For the CDR3, the DNA is TGCGCCAGCAGTTATAACTCTGGAAACACCATATATTTT.

The chain joins TRBV19 to TRBJ2-7; the match to TRBD2 covers 7 bases. V gave up 8 bases and J gave up 3 bases; unmatched junction bases: 10. The germline V gene has CDR1 LNHDA and CDR2 SQIVND (reference sequence). The CDR3 sequence is 14 residues long. The CDR3 DNA follows: TGTGCCAGTTCTGAGACATCGGGGGGCTACGAGCAGTACTTC. This encodes CASSETSGGYEQYF.

V gene TRBV28 combines with J gene TRBJ2-7; 7 bases are shared with TRBD1. This CDR3 region has 16 residues. The germline V gene has CDR1 MDHEN and CDR2 SYDVKM. J was trimmed by 5 bases and V by 8 bases; bases with no gene match: 18. DNA for the CDR3: TGTGCCAGCCCCCCGGCAGGGGGTATGGGGGTCGACGAGCAGTACTTC. Protein: CASPPAGGMGVDEQYF. Complete variable domain (other parts from reference TRBV28 and TRBJ2-7): DVKVTQSSRYLVKRTGEKVFLECVQDMDHENMFWYRQDPGLGLRLIYFSYDVKMKEKGDIPEGYSVSREKKERFSLILESASTNQTSMYLCASPPAGGMGVDEQYFGPGTRLTVT.

This clone came up a few times. This sequence joins TRBV19 and TRBJ2-1, with D uncertain. This CDR3 is 14 amino acids long. V dropped 3 bases and J dropped 3 bases, with 9 bases sitting between them. The germline gives CDR1 LNHDA, CDR2 SQIVND (reference sequence). CDR3 in amino acids: CASSIFPNYNEQFF. Written as DNA, the CDR3 is TGTGCCAGTAGTATTTTTCCAAACTACAATGAGCAGTTCTTC.

This clone has only one observation. V is TRBV6-5 and J is TRBJ2-5; no firm D call. The J call may be incorrect, as the DNA end agrees better with TRBJ2-7. CDR1 and CDR2 (germline): MNHEY, SVGAGI. The CDR3 is made up of 15 amino acids. CDR3 nucleotide sequence: TGTGCCAGCAGTTACTCGAACTCTGGGGACTACGAGCAGTACTTC. Its protein product is CASSYSNSGDYEQYF.

This chain joins TRBV5-4 and TRBJ2-5; 11 positions match TRBD2. The CDR3 runs to 15 residues. Germline CDR1 is SGHNT and CDR2 is YYREEE (reference sequence). With 5 bases clipped from V and 1 base from J, the junction kept 4 bases outside the gene matches. The CDR3, as DNA: TGTGCCAGCAGAGGTGGACTAGCGGGCCAAGAGACCCAGTACTTC. Amino acid sequence: CASRGGLAGQETQYF. The full variable domain, its missing parts supplied by reference TRBV5-4 and TRBJ2-5, is ETGVTQSPTHLIKTRGQQVTLRCSSQSGHNTVSWYQQALGQGPQFIFQYYREEENGRGNFPPRFSGLQFPNYSSELNVNALELDDSALYLCASRGGLAGQETQYFGPGTRLLVL.

The chain carries TRBV28 and TRBJ2-7, with 11 bases fitting TRBD2. The CDR3 runs 20 residues. Germline V gene sequence: CDR1 MDHEN, CDR2 SYDVKM. V was clipped by 1 base and J by 6 bases; unmatched bases: 20. The CDR3 region is CASSLFRVYRPLAGAGEQYF. The CDR3 nucleotides are TGTGCCAGCAGTTTATTTCGGGTATACCGTCCACTAGCGGGAGCTGGCGAGCAGTACTTC.

The genes are TRBV10-3 and TRBJ1-2, with TRBD1 as a possible D gene (6 bases). The germline V gene encodes CDR1 ENHRY and CDR2 SYGVKD. The CDR3 sequence is 13 residues long. The V and J ends lost 3 bases and 6 bases respectively, with 11 bases between them. The CDR3 sequence: CAISERGNDGYTF. The DNA of the CDR3 is TGTGCCATCAGTGAAAGGGGGAACGATGGCTACACCTTC.

The chain couples TRBV28 to TRBJ2-1, with TRBD2 identical over 7 bases. The CDR3 spans 17 residues. Germline V gene lookup returns CDR1 MDHEN and CDR2 SYDVKM. The V and J ends lost 6 bases and 7 bases, in that order; junction bases with no gene match: 18. The CDR3 nucleotides are TGTGCCAGCAGCCCCGACTTGGGCGGGAGTTTGGGAAATGAGCAGTTCTTC. Translated: CASSPDLGGSLGNEQFF. The full variable domain, with the rest looked up from reference TRBV28 and TRBJ2-1, is DVKVTQSSRYLVKRTGEKVFLECVQDMDHENMFWYRQDPGLGLRLIYFSYDVKMKEKGDIPEGYSVSREKKERFSLILESASTNQTSMYLCASSPDLGGSLGNEQFFGPGTRLTVL.

This clone came up a few times. In nucleotides, the CDR3 is TGTGCCAGCAGTTTTCCGGGACTAGAGGGACAAGAGACCCAGTACTTC. This codes for CASSFPGLEGQETQYF. The chain is built from TRBV6-6 and TRBJ2-5; TRBD2 matches at 8 bases. V dropped 4 bases and J dropped 2; count of bases not matched to a gene: 9. The CDR3 runs 16 residues. In germline, CDR1 is MNHNY, CDR2 SVGAGI (reference sequence).

The gene calls are TRBV10-3 and TRBJ2-5, with a weak D call TRBD1 (6 bases). The J call may be incorrect, as the DNA end agrees better with TRBJ2-7. The CDR3 contains 15 residues. CDR1 and CDR2 from the germline V gene are ENHRY and SYGVKD. The chain's CDR3 is CAISGNRDTAYEQYF. DNA of the CDR3: TGTGCCATCAGTGGAAACCGGGACACAGCCTACGAGCAGTACTTC.

V usage is TRBV15 and J usage is TRBJ2-1; D gene ambiguous. The CDR3 is 13 residues long. Germline CDR1 reads LNHNV; CDR2 reads YYDKDF (reference sequence). V was trimmed by 1 base and J by 4 bases, leaving 5 bases between them. In DNA, the CDR3 is TGTGCCACCAGCAGAGTCGGTTACAATGAGCAGTTCTTC. Its translation is CATSRVGYNEQFF.

Worth noting for this clone: At one of its ends the junction is not consistent with the germline gene, which may arise from a read error. The chain joins TRBV7-9 to TRBJ1-1; D gene uncertain. CDR3 size: 12 residues. Per germline, CDR1 SEHNR and CDR2 FQNEAQ (reference sequence). This CDR3 is CSSSLPSTEAFF. CDR3 nucleotides: TGTTCCAGCAGCTTACCCAGCACTGAAGCTTTCTTT.

V gene TRBV7-8 combines with J gene TRBJ2-7, with no clear D. The germline gives CDR1 SGHVS, CDR2 FQNEAQ. The CDR3 length is 15 residues. With 5 bases removed from V and 6 bases from J, the gap between germline ends came to 20 bases. CDR3 coding DNA: TGTGCCAGCAGCCCCCTCGTAAGCGCACTGGGCGAGCAGTACTTC. Translating it yields CASSPLVSALGEQYF.

The rearrangement joins TRBV29-1 to TRBJ2-2; D is possibly TRBD1 (6 bases). Trimming stripped 4 bases from V and 0 bases from J, with 9 bases between. The CDR3 extends over 14 amino acids. CDR1 and CDR2 from the germline V gene are SQVTM and ANQGSEA. In nucleotides, the CDR3 is TGCAGCGTTGTGGGGGCGTCGAACACCGGGGAGCTGTTTTTT. This sequence encodes CSVVGASNTGELFF.

Comments on this clone: One end of the junction fails to match germline, which may point to a read error. J is TRBJ2-7 and V is TRBV7-9, with 10 nucleotides matching TRBD1. The CDR3 loop spans 17 amino acids. Germline CDR1 is SEHNR and CDR2 is FQNEAQ (reference sequence). CDR3 sequence: CSSSSGQGPASSYEQYF. CDR3 DNA sequence: TGTTCCAGCAGCTCGGGACAGGGGCCGGCTAGCTCCTACGAGCAGTACTTC. Complete variable domain (other parts from reference TRBV7-9 and TRBJ2-7): DTGVSQNPRHKITKRGQNVTFRCDPISEHNRLYWYRQTLGQGPEFLTYFQNEAQLEKSRLLSDRFSAERPKGSFSTLEIQRTEQGDSAMYLCSSSSGQGPASSYEQYFGPGTRLTVT.

V usage is TRBV6-5 and J usage is TRBJ1-4; 7 nucleotides align to TRBD1. This CDR3 is 14 amino acids long. V lost 5 bases to trimming and J lost 2 bases; unmatched junction nucleotides: 2. CDR1 and CDR2 (germline): MNHEY, SVGAGI. The CDR3 protein is CASSTGVTNEKLFF. CDR3 DNA sequence: TGTGCCAGCAGTACAGGGGTCACTAATGAAAAACTGTTTTTT.

This chain links TRBV5-5 with TRBJ2-1; a weak D match, TRBD2 (6 bases). The length of the CDR3 is 16 residues. Trimming left V 0 bases short and J 4 bases short, with 14 bases between. Germline V lookup: CDR1 SGHKS, CDR2 YYEKEE (reference sequence). The CDR3 spells CASSLAAGKAYNEQFF. CDR3 nucleotides: TGTGCCAGCAGCTTGGCAGCGGGCAAGGCTTACAATGAGCAGTTCTTC. Complete variable domain (other parts from reference TRBV5-5 and TRBJ2-1): DAGVTQSPTHLIKTRGQQVTLRCSPISGHKSVSWYQQVLGQGPQFIFQYYEKEERGRGNFPDRFSARQFPNYSSELNVNALLLGDSALYLCASSLAAGKAYNEQFFGPGTRLTVL.

The rearrangement joins TRBV19 to TRBJ1-1, with 9 bases fitting TRBD1. Germline V gene sequence: CDR1 LNHDA, CDR2 SQIVND (reference sequence). J lost 4 bases, V lost 9 bases, and 9 bases had no gene match. The CDR3 sequence is 14 residues long. The CDR3 loop is CASLGQGRVTEAFF. The CDR3 nucleotides read TGTGCCAGCCTCGGACAGGGGCGTGTCACTGAAGCTTTCTTT.

The J gene is TRBJ2-3, the V gene TRBV27, with D possibly being TRBD2 (6 bases). V was shortened by 5 bases and J by 6 bases, with 21 bases between the two germline ends. The germline gives CDR1 MNHEY, CDR2 SMNVEV (reference sequence). This CDR3 has 16 amino acids. The CDR3 nucleotides read TGTGCCAGCAGTGGTGGGGTTGGAGGGGTTACGGATACGCAGTATTTT. Translating it yields CASSGGVGGVTDTQYF.

The rearrangement joins TRBV4-1 to TRBJ2-1, with a tentative D call TRBD1 (6 bases). The CDR3 totals 16 residues. CDR1 is MGHRA, CDR2 YSYEKL, per germline. Trimming stripped 4 bases from V and 3 bases from J, with 16 bases between. DNA for the CDR3: TGCGCCAGCAGCCTATGGACAGAAGCAAGCTACAATGAGCAGTTCTTC. Protein product: CASSLWTEASYNEQFF.

CDR3 sequence: CASRLDTGKLSSPLHF. DNA for the CDR3: TGTGCCAGCCGCCTCGATACAGGGAAGTTAAGTTCACCCCTCCACTTT. The chain employs TRBV28 and TRBJ1-6; D perhaps matches TRBD1 (6 bases). CDR3 length: 16 amino acids. The germline V gene has CDR1 MDHEN and CDR2 SYDVKM. V lost 8 bases, J lost 9 bases, and 23 bases lay in between.

This clone was seen once. V usage is TRBV5-1 and J usage is TRBJ2-5, with 9 bases aligning to TRBD1. The DNA end is more similar to TRBJ2-7, so the J call may be wrong. The CDR3 covers 14 residues. CDR1 is SGHRS, CDR2 YFSETQ, per germline. CDR3 region: CASSLGGTGNEQYF. DNA for the CDR3: TGCGCCAGCAGCTTGGGAGGGACAGGGAACGAGCAGTACTTC.

CDR3 protein: CASRSGNGELFF. CDR3 nucleotide sequence: TGTGCCAGTAGATCCGGTAACGGGGAGCTGTTTTTT. The chain uses TRBV19 and TRBJ2-2; D is undetermined. Germline V gene data show CDR1 as LNHDA and CDR2 as SQIVND (reference sequence). The ends were cut back, 6 bases at V and 7 bases at J, with 9 bases in the middle. This CDR3 has 12 residues.

The V call is TRBV19, the J call TRBJ1-6; TRBD1 matches at 8 bases. CDR1 is LNHDA and CDR2 is SQIVND in the germline V gene (reference sequence). With 5 bases clipped from V and 10 bases from J, the junction kept 4 bases outside the gene matches. This CDR3 has 13 residues. The CDR3 coding sequence is TGTGCCAGTAGTTGGCAGGGGGCCTCACCCCTCCACTTT. This encodes CASSWQGASPLHF.